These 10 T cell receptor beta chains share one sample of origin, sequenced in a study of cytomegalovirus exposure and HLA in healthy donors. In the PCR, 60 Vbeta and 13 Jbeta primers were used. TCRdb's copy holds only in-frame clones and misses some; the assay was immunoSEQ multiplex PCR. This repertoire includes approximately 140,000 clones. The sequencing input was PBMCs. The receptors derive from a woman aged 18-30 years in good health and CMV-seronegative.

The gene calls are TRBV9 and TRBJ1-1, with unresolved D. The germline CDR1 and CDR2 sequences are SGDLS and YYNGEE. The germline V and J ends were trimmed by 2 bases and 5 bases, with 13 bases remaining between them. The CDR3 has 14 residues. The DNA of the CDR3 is TGTGCCAGCAGCGTCGGGAACGTATTAACTGAAGCTTTCTTT. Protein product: CASSVGNVLTEAFF.

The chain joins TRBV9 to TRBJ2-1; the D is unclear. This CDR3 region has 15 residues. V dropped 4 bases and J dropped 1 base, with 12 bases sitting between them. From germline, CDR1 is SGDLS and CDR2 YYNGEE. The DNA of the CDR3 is TGTGCCAGCAGCCTAGGGTTCACTTCCTACAATGAGCAGTTCTTC. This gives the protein CASSLGFTSYNEQFF.

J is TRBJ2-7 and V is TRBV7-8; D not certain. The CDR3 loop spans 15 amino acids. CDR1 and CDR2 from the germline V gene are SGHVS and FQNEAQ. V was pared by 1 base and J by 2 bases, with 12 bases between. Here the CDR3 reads CASSLVAPITYEQYF. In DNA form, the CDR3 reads TGTGCCAGCAGCTTAGTAGCTCCGATCACCTACGAGCAGTACTTC.

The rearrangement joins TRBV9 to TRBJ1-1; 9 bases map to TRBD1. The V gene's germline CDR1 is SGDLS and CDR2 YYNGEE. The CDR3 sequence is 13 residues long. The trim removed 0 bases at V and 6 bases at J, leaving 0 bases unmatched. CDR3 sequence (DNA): TGTGCCAGCAGCGTAGGGGACAGGGCTGAAGCTTTCTTT. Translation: CASSVGDRAEAFF.

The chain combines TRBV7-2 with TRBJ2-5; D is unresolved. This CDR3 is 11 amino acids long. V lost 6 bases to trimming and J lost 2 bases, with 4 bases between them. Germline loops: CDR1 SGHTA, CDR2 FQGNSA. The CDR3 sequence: CASRLQETQYF. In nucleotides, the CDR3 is TGTGCCAGCAGACTACAAGAGACCCAGTACTTC.

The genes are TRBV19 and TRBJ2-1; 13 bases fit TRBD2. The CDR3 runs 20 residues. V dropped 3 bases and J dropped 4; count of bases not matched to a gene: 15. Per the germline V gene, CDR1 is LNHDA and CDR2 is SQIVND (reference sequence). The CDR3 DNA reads TGTGCCAGTAGTATCCACCATAACGGACTAGCGGGAGAAGGGTACAATGAGCAGTTCTTC. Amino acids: CASSIHHNGLAGEGYNEQFF. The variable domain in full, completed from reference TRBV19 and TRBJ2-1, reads DGGITQSPKYLFRKEGQNVTLSCEQNLNHDAMYWYRQDPGQGLRLIYYSQIVNDFQKGDIAEGYSVSREKKESFPLTVTSAQKNPTAFYLCASSIHHNGLAGEGYNEQFFGPGTRLTVL.

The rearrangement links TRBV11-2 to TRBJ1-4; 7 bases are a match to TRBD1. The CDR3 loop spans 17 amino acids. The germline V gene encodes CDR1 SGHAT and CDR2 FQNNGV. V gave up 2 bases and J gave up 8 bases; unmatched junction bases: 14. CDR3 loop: CASSLRGGQGGKEKLFF. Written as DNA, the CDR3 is TGTGCCAGCAGCTTACGGGGCGGGCAGGGGGGAAAAGAAAAACTGTTTTTT.

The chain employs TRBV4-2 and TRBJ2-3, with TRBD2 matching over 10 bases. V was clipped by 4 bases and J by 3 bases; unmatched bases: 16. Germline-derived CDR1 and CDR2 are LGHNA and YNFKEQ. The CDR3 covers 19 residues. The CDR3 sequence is CASSLSPHSSGSGTDTQYF. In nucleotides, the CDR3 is TGTGCCAGCAGCCTTTCACCCCACTCTAGCGGGAGCGGTACAGATACGCAGTATTTT.

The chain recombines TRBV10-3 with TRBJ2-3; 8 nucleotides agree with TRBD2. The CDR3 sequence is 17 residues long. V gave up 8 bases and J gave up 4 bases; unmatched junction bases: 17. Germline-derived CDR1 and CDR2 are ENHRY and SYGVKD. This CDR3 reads CAIGAGVASSRSDTQYF. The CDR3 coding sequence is TGTGCCATCGGAGCGGGAGTAGCGTCCTCCAGGTCAGATACGCAGTATTTT.

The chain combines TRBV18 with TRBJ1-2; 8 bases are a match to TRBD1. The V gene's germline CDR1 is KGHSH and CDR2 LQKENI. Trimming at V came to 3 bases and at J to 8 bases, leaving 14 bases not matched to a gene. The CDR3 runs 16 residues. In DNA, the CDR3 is TGTGCCAGCTCACCCAAGGGACAGGTCTTAAAGTCGGGCTACACCTTC. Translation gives CASSPKGQVLKSGYTF.